This T cell receptor beta chain was profiled in a study of shared clonotypes between healthy human individuals. Donors were healthy HIV-negative adults without recently reported acute infections or vaccinations. Germline V gene lookup returns CDR1 SGHVS and CDR2 FQNEAQ. This CDR3 is built from 14 residues. The junction had 5 bases not matched to a gene; V was cut back by 5 bases and J by 4 bases. The authors loaded 150 to 250 ng DNA, roughly 33,000 T cell genomes, into sorted-subset replicate PCRs. Only in-frame clones appear in the TCRdb table, and some are missing; sequencing was by immunoSEQ multiplex PCR. The sample consists of some 1.5 million clones, approximately 96% of them appearing once. This clone has a single count.

The sequencing sample was made of naive CD4+ T cells sorted from blood. Noted subset: CD45RA+ positively selected. This TCR derives from a man aged 25 to 40 in good health. This chain uses TRBV7-8 with TRBJ2-5, with TRBD1 matching 9 bases. CDR3 sequence: CASSQRTGAETQYF. Here the CDR3 DNA reads TGTGCCAGCAGCCAGCGGACAGGGGCAGAGACCCAGTACTTC.